Below are 7 T cell receptor beta chains sequenced from a single sample in a study of CD8+CD57+ T cells in acquired aplastic anemia. Researchers used genomic DNA as the template to profile TCR beta VDJ and CDR3. MiXCR was run by TCRdb on the reads, yielding one entry per CDR3 protein. Counted here are around 250,000 distinct CDR3 sequences, 55% to 65% occurring once; the ten biggest clones make up roughly 8%. The sample comprised sorted CD4+, CD8+, or CD8+CD57+ T cells (not recorded which) from PBMCs. The receptors originated from a human donor with severe aplastic anemia or a healthy control (not recorded which).

V and J are TRBV7-9 and TRBJ2-7, with D unresolved. The CDR3 is 14 residues long. Germline V gene data show CDR1 as SEHNR and CDR2 as FQNEAQ (reference sequence). V was trimmed by 5 bases and J by 3 bases, leaving 14 bases between them. CDR3 sequence reads: CASSPILESYEQYF. As DNA, the CDR3 is TGTGCCAGCAGCCCCATCTTAGAGAGCTACGAGCAGTACTTC.

This clonotype came up once. This sequence joins TRBV2 and TRBJ1-1; no firm D call. V lost 4 bases and J lost 6, with 15 bases in between. This CDR3 has 14 residues. From germline, CDR1 is SNHLY and CDR2 FYNNEI. CDR3 sequence: CASSGGSARAEAFF. DNA of the CDR3: TGTGCCAGCAGTGGAGGGTCCGCCCGGGCTGAAGCTTTCTTT. Together with reference TRBV2 and TRBJ1-1, the CDR3 gives the full variable domain: EPEVTQTPSHQVTQMGQEVILRCVPISNHLYFYWYRQILGQKVEFLVSFYNNEISEKSEIFDDQFSVERPDGSNFTLKIRSTKLEDSAMYFCASSGGSARAEAFFGQGTRLTVV.

The chain employs TRBV6-1 and TRBJ2-3; D call uncertain. V was shortened by 4 bases and J by 1 base, with 12 bases between the two germline ends. Looked up from germline, CDR1 is MNHNS and CDR2 is SASEGT. CDR3 length: 15 residues. The chain's CDR3 is CASSGMVRRTDTQYF. The CDR3, as DNA: TGTGCCAGCAGTGGGATGGTTCGACGCACAGATACGCAGTATTTT.

This clonotype was seen a few times. The V call is TRBV25-1, the J call TRBJ2-1, with TRBD2 identical over 8 bases. This CDR3 contains 14 residues. The V and J ends lost 8 bases and 10 bases, in that order; junction bases with no gene match: 13. Germline V gives CDR1 MGHDK, CDR2 SYGVNS. The CDR3 is CASARTGTRREQFF. CDR3 DNA sequence: TGTGCCAGCGCCCGCACCGGGACTAGACGCGAGCAGTTCTTC.

The V and J genes are TRBV24-1 and TRBJ1-4; no reliable D call. Germline values: CDR1 KGHDR, CDR2 SFDVKD. The CDR3 covers 13 residues. The V and J ends lost 2 bases and 10 bases respectively, with 10 bases between them. This CDR3 is CATSDSWEPKLFF. CDR3 nucleotides: TGTGCCACCAGTGATTCCTGGGAGCCAAAACTGTTTTTT.

This clonotype occurred once. The gene calls are TRBV29-1 and TRBJ2-5; unclear D gene. The CDR3 contains 12 residues. Germline V gene lookup returns CDR1 SQVTM and CDR2 ANQGSEA. V dropped 4 bases and J dropped 5 bases, with 11 bases sitting between them. The CDR3 reads CSVGKVAETQYF. The CDR3 DNA reads as TGCAGCGTTGGCAAGGTCGCGGAGACCCAGTACTTC.

In its sample, this clonotype was seen many times. This chain uses TRBV5-5 with TRBJ2-5; a possible D gene is TRBD2 (5 bases). Between the trimmed V and J ends, which lost 0 bases and 5 bases, there was a span of 20 bases. There are 17 residues in the CDR3. The germline V gene has CDR1 SGHKS and CDR2 YYEKEE (reference sequence). The CDR3 here is CASSLALWAGRGETQYF. The CDR3 nucleotides are TGTGCCAGCAGCTTGGCTCTTTGGGCAGGAAGAGGGGAGACCCAGTACTTC. The whole variable domain, remainder taken from reference TRBV5-5 and TRBJ2-5, is DAGVTQSPTHLIKTRGQQVTLRCSPISGHKSVSWYQQVLGQGPQFIFQYYEKEERGRGNFPDRFSARQFPNYSSELNVNALLLGDSALYLCASSLALWAGRGETQYFGPGTRLLVL.